These 17 T cell receptor beta chains were sequenced from one sample in a study of cytomegalovirus exposure and HLA in healthy donors. PCR amplification relied on 60 Vbeta primers (plus 13 Jbeta primers). TCRdb keeps only in-frame clones here, not all; method: immunoSEQ multiplex PCR. Seen in this sample are tens of thousands of clones; the ten most common clones hold less than 20%. What was sequenced was PBMCs. The source is a man in his fifties or sixties in good health and CMV-seropositive.

This chain uses TRBV27 with TRBJ2-5; weak D call: TRBD2 (6 bases). The CDR3 extends over 15 amino acids. V lost 3 bases, J lost 0 bases, and 11 bases lay in between. The germline V gene encodes CDR1 MNHEY and CDR2 SMNVEV (reference sequence). CDR3 in DNA: TGTGCCAGCAGTTTCGGGGGTGGGTACCAAGAGACCCAGTACTTC. Protein: CASSFGGGYQETQYF.

The genes are TRBV28 and TRBJ1-2, with D possibly matching TRBD1 (6 bases). Trimming cost V 5 bases and J 3 bases, with 13 bases left between them. This CDR3 is 14 amino acids long. CDR1 is MDHEN and CDR2 is SYDVKM in the germline V gene. CDR3 DNA sequence: TGTGCCAGCAGTCAAGACAGGATCGACTATGGCTACACCTTC. This codes for CASSQDRIDYGYTF.

The chain couples TRBV2 to TRBJ1-5; possible D gene TRBD1, 5 bases. Trimming left V 6 bases short and J 8 bases short, with 17 bases between. The CDR3 covers 14 residues. Germline V gene data show CDR1 as SNHLY and CDR2 as FYNNEI. CDR3 in amino acids: CASSPRTTTEPQHF. The DNA for the CDR3 is TGTGCCAGCAGCCCCAGGACAACCACGGAGCCCCAGCATTTT.

V gene TRBV4-1 combines with J gene TRBJ2-1; D perhaps matches TRBD1 (5 bases). Between the trimmed V and J ends, which lost 2 bases and 0 bases, there was a span of 20 bases. CDR3 length: 19 amino acids. The germline V gene encodes CDR1 MGHRA and CDR2 YSYEKL. The CDR3 bases are TGCGCCAGCAGCCAATTTTGGGGCATGGCTGCTAGCTCCTACAATGAGCAGTTCTTC. Amino acid sequence: CASSQFWGMAASSYNEQFF.

V and J are TRBV2 and TRBJ2-1; the D gene is possibly TRBD2 (5 bases). The germline CDR1 and CDR2 sequences are SNHLY and FYNNEI. V was pared by 6 bases and J by 6 bases, with 9 bases between. The CDR3 is 12 amino acids. CDR3: CASRDFFNEQFF. In DNA form, the CDR3 reads TGTGCCAGCAGGGACTTTTTCAATGAGCAGTTCTTC.

The CDR3, as DNA: TGTGCCAGCTCACCCCCGGCAGGGAATGGCTACACCTTC. Translating gives CASSPPAGNGYTF. The V gene is TRBV18, the J gene TRBJ1-2; tentative D call: TRBD1 (5 bases). V dropped 3 bases and J dropped 6 bases, with 11 bases sitting between them. CDR1 is KGHSH and CDR2 is LQKENI in the germline V gene. The CDR3 covers 13 residues.

The V gene is TRBV7-9, the J gene TRBJ1-1; 8 bases map to TRBD1. CDR1 is SEHNR, CDR2 FQNEAQ, per germline (reference sequence). The CDR3 length is 18 residues. V shed 6 bases and J 0 bases; nucleotides not matched to a gene: 15. This CDR3 reads CASSYRIAGGPMNTEAFF. The CDR3 nucleotides are TGTGCCAGCAGTTATAGGATAGCAGGGGGCCCTATGAACACTGAAGCTTTCTTT.

This rearrangement joins TRBV6-5 to TRBJ2-1; weak D call: TRBD2 (6 bases). The CDR3 consists of 13 residues. The V end was cut by 1 base, the J end by 11 bases, with 12 bases between. CDR1 MNHEY and CDR2 SVGAGI come from the germline V gene. Here the CDR3 DNA reads TGTGCCAGCAGTTACTTGGGGCGGGGTAAGCAGTTCTTC. Translating gives CASSYLGRGKQFF.

This chain links TRBV5-4 with TRBJ2-7, with TRBD2 identical over 14 bases. The V gene's germline CDR1 is SGHNT and CDR2 YYREEE (reference sequence). The CDR3 spans 16 residues. V trimming: 4 bases; J trimming: 6 bases; junction bases outside the gene matches: 9. CDR3 nucleotide sequence: TGTGCCAGCAGCATTGCGGGACTAGCGGGAGAAGGCGAGCAGTACGTC. It specifies CASSIAGLAGEGEQYV.

This chain joins TRBV28 and TRBJ1-6, with 7 bases identical to TRBD1. J lost 4 bases, V lost 7 bases, and 7 bases had no gene match. The CDR3 length is 15 residues. Germline lookup yields CDR1 MDHEN and CDR2 SYDVKM. The CDR3 DNA reads TGTGCCAGCACCGAGGGGGCGGAATATAATTCACCCCTCCACTTT. As protein: CASTEGAEYNSPLHF.

The chain has TRBV30 and TRBJ1-1; a weak D match, TRBD1 (6 bases). Deletions cut 3 bases from V and 7 bases from J, with 15 bases between. The CDR3 loop spans 13 amino acids. Germline CDR1 GTSNPN, CDR2 SVGIG (reference sequence). The CDR3 DNA sequence: TGTGCCTGGAGCTGGGGGCGATTTATTGAAGCTTTCTTT. It yields the protein CAWSWGRFIEAFF. The full variable domain, with the rest looked up from reference TRBV30 and TRBJ1-1, is SQTIHQWPATLVQPVGSPLSLECTVEGTSNPNLYWYRQAAGRGLQLLFYSVGIGQISSEVPQNLSASRPQDRQFILSSKKLLLSDSGFYLCAWSWGRFIEAFFGQGTRLTVV.

This chain uses TRBV10-2 with TRBJ2-3, with D tentatively TRBD2 (6 bases). In germline, CDR1 is WSHSY, CDR2 SAAADI. This CDR3 comprises 16 residues. Trimming stripped 4 bases from V and 5 bases from J, with 19 bases between. The CDR3 is CASSGVAASLGDTQYF. Written as DNA, the CDR3 is TGCGCCAGCAGTGGGGTAGCGGCCTCGCTGGGAGATACGCAGTATTTT.

This chain's CDR3 is CASSQRGSDYEQYF. Here the CDR3 DNA reads TGTGCCAGCAGCCAGCGAGGATCGGACTACGAGCAGTACTTC. This chain joins TRBV4-2 and TRBJ2-7, with D unclear. The CDR3 is made up of 14 amino acids. V was shortened by 3 bases and J by 3 bases, with 12 bases between the two germline ends. CDR1 LGHNA and CDR2 YNFKEQ come from the germline V gene.

The J gene is TRBJ1-2, the V gene TRBV14; D uncertain. V was shortened by 2 bases and J by 8 bases, with 15 bases between the two germline ends. This CDR3 is 14 amino acids long. Germline V gives CDR1 SGHDN, CDR2 FVKESK. The CDR3 reads CASSQSRLYEGYTF. The CDR3 DNA reads as TGTGCCAGCAGCCAATCCAGGTTGTACGAAGGCTACACCTTC.

The chain couples TRBV7-2 to TRBJ2-7; D may be TRBD1 (6 bases). Between the trimmed V and J ends, which lost 5 bases and 0 bases, there was a span of 11 bases. CDR1 and CDR2 from the germline V gene are SGHTA and FQGNSA. There are 14 residues in the CDR3. CDR3 sequence (DNA): TGTGCCAGCAGCGCTCGGACAGCCTCCTACGAGCAGTACTTC. This gives the protein CASSARTASYEQYF. The whole variable domain, remainder taken from reference TRBV7-2 and TRBJ2-7, is GAGVSQSPSNKVTEKGKDVELRCDPISGHTALYWYRQSLGQGLEFLIYFQGNSAPDKSGLPSDRFSAERTGGSVSTLTIQRTQQEDSAVYLCASSARTASYEQYFGPGTRLTVT.

The chain joins TRBV11-2 to TRBJ1-1; 8 positions agree with TRBD1. The CDR3 runs 15 residues. Looked up from germline, CDR1 is SGHAT and CDR2 is FQNNGV. Trimming removed 5 bases from V and 4 bases from J; junction bases left unmatched: 9. The CDR3 bases are TGTGCCAGCAGCCCCCGACAGGGGTTGGGCACTGAAGCTTTCTTT. Protein product: CASSPRQGLGTEAFF.

CDR3 DNA sequence: TGCGCCAGCAGCTTGGCCGTGACCCGAGGGACTGAAGCTTTCTTT. Translated, it gives CASSLAVTRGTEAFF. The J gene is TRBJ1-1, the V gene TRBV5-1; D is unclear. The CDR3 totals 15 residues. The germline gives CDR1 SGHRS, CDR2 YFSETQ. Trimming cost V 0 bases and J 5 bases, with 14 bases left between them.